The rows below give T cell receptor beta chains drawn from one sample of a study of Ad26.COV2.S vaccination and SARS-CoV-2 variants. Generated by immunoSEQ multiplex PCR, the TCRdb table keeps only in-frame clones and is missing some. Among about 400,000 clones listed, about 88% were seen once. Sequenced material: peripheral blood, taken in a trial of Ad26.COV2.S vaccine versus placebo. Receptors originate from a person between 18 and 65 years old who received the Ad26.COV2.S COVID-19 vaccine or a placebo. The CDR3 runs from the conserved cysteine through the conserved F or W. D genes are given only for firm matches. Size is stated for part of the rows, as once, few or many counts, or as a class when the clone is expanded.

j_call clone_size v_call d_call cdr3_aa cdr3_nt
TRBJ2-2 . TRBV4-1 TRBD2 CASSQEGGVTGELFF TGCGCCAGCAGCCAAGAGGGAGGGGTCACCGGGGAGCTGTTTTTT
TRBJ2-2 once TRBV7-6 TRBD2 CASSLVPSGRAGELFF TGTGCCAGCAGTTTGGTCCCCAGCGGGAGGGCCGGGGAGCTGTTTTTT
TRBJ1-3 . TRBV5-1 TRBD1 CASSWDRAGNTIYF TGCGCCAGCAGCTGGGACAGGGCCGGAAACACCATATATTTT
TRBJ1-6 . TRBV2 . CASSERPGRVGSPLHF TGTGCCAGCAGTGAGCGCCCTGGACGGGTGGGGTCACCCCTCCACTTT
TRBJ2-2 . TRBV19 TRBD1 CASAPQTGTENTGELFF TGTGCCAGTGCCCCGCAAACCGGGACAGAGAACACCGGGGAGCTGTTTTTT
TRBJ2-1 . TRBV11-2 . CASSPEANNEQFF TGTGCCAGCAGCCCGGAAGCGAACAATGAGCAGTTCTTC
TRBJ2-2 . TRBV28 TRBD1 CASSFDRVGTGELFF TGTGCCAGCAGTTTCGACAGGGTTGGCACCGGGGAGCTGTTTTTT
TRBJ2-2 . TRBV3-1/TRBV3-2 TRBD2 CASSQGTSGTTGELFF TGTGCCAGCAGCCAAGGAACTAGCGGAACCACCGGGGAGCTGTTTTTT
TRBJ2-5 . TRBV5-4 . CASSSLGFGTNQETQYF TGTGCCAGCAGCTCATTAGGATTTGGGACCAACCAAGAGACCCAGTACTTC
TRBJ2-7 . TRBV5-8 TRBD2 CASSLTSGAYEQYF TGTGCCAGCAGCTTGACTAGCGGGGCGTACGAGCAGTACTTC
TRBJ2-1 . TRBV5-5 . CASSPRRGSYNEQFF TGTGCCAGCAGCCCAAGGCGGGGTTCGTACAATGAGCAGTTCTTC
TRBJ2-1 . TRBV30 TRBD2 CAWSGGLQTYNEQFF TGTGCCTGGAGTGGGGGACTACAGACCTACAATGAGCAGTTCTTC
TRBJ2-3 once TRBV9 TRBD1 CASSPSRDRGTDTQYF TGTGCCAGCAGCCCGAGCAGAGACAGGGGGACAGATACGCAGTATTTT
TRBJ1-1 . TRBV28 TRBD1 CASSSPRTGGIEAFF TGTGCCAGCAGTTCACCCCGGACAGGGGGGATTGAAGCTTTCTTT
TRBJ2-1 . TRBV7-9 TRBD2 CASSLVQLAGNEQFF TGTGCCAGCAGCTTAGTTCAACTAGCGGGGAATGAGCAGTTCTTC
TRBJ2-7 . TRBV3-1/TRBV3-2 TRBD2 CASSHLAGEGEQYF TGTGCCAGCAGCCACCTAGCGGGAGAGGGTGAGCAGTACTTC
TRBJ2-1 . TRBV11-3 TRBD2 CASSPIAGVASYNEQFF TGTGCCAGCAGCCCTATAGCGGGAGTTGCCTCCTACAATGAGCAGTTCTTC
TRBJ2-2 . TRBV30 TRBD2 CAWSVWREAGELFF TGTGCCTGGAGTGTTTGGCGGGAGGCCGGGGAGCTGTTTTTT
TRBJ2-5 once TRBV10-3 . CAISVQSQETQYF TGTGCCATCAGTGTCCAGAGCCAAGAGACCCAGTACTTC
TRBJ2-3 . TRBV2 . CASIPESTDTQYF TGTGCCAGCATTCCAGAGAGCACAGATACGCAGTATTTT
TRBJ2-5 once TRBV9 . CASSQDRAETQYF TGTGCCAGCAGCCAAGACCGGGCGGAGACCCAGTACTTC
TRBJ1-4 . TRBV28 . CASSLGRWGVNEKLFF TGTGCCAGCAGTTTGGGGAGGTGGGGAGTTAATGAAAAACTGTTTTTT
TRBJ2-7 . TRBV29-1 . CSVDQGPYEQYF TGCAGCGTTGACCAGGGCCCCTACGAGCAGTACTTC
TRBJ1-4 . TRBV5-6 . CASSLRQAWAEKLFF TGTGCCAGCAGCTTAAGACAGGCCTGGGCGGAAAAACTGTTTTTT
TRBJ2-5 once TRBV6-1 . CASSEWGDQETQYF TGTGCCAGCAGTGAATGGGGGGACCAAGAGACCCAGTACTTC
TRBJ2-7 . TRBV10-3 TRBD1 CAIRRTGEIYEQYF TGTGCCATCAGAAGGACAGGGGAGATCTACGAGCAGTACTTC
TRBJ2-7 . TRBV7-2 . CASSSRVSYEQYF TGTGCCAGCAGCTCCCGAGTTTCCTACGAGCAGTACTTC
TRBJ2-2 few TRBV4-1 . CASSQDNTAYTGELFF TGCGCCAGCAGCCAGGATAACACAGCCTACACCGGGGAGCTGTTTTTT
TRBJ2-2 . TRBV4-1 . CASSQDRGGSNTGELFF TGCGCCAGCAGCCAAGATCGAGGGGGTTCGAACACCGGGGAGCTGTTTTTT
TRBJ1-2 . TRBV30 TRBD1 CAWSRDSYGYTF TGTGCCTGGAGTAGGGACAGCTATGGCTACACCTTC
TRBJ2-4 once TRBV7-9 . CASMRTAEPQNIQYF TGTGCCAGCATGCGGACTGCTGAGCCCCAAAACATTCAGTACTTC
TRBJ2-2 . TRBV5-1 TRBD2 CASKAMQRESGELFF TGCGCCAGCAAGGCTATGCAGCGGGAGTCTGGGGAGCTGTTTTTT
TRBJ1-2 . TRBV3-1/TRBV3-2 . CASSQGVRYGYTF TGTGCCAGCAGCCAGGGTGTGAGATATGGCTACACCTTC
TRBJ1-5 . TRBV28 . CASSHPSGGHQPQHF TGTGCCAGCAGTCACCCGAGCGGGGGGCATCAGCCCCAGCATTTT
TRBJ1-1 . TRBV28 . CASSLMILNTEAFF TGTGCCAGCAGTTTGATGATATTGAACACTGAAGCTTTCTTT
TRBJ2-5 . TRBV5-4 TRBD2 CASSGRTSGRMETQYF TGTGCCAGCAGCGGCCGGACTAGCGGGAGGATGGAGACCCAGTACTTC
TRBJ2-1 . TRBV4-1 . CASSRREGGNEQFF TGCGCCAGCAGCCGCAGGGAGGGGGGAAATGAGCAGTTCTTC
TRBJ2-2 . TRBV27 . CASSFPRGELFF TGTGCCAGCAGTTTCCCTCGGGGGGAGCTGTTTTTT
TRBJ2-6 . TRBV18 TRBD1 CASSRTGPLSGANVLTF TGTGCCAGCTCACGGACAGGACCCTTATCTGGGGCCAACGTCCTGACTTTC
TRBJ2-3 . TRBV30 . CAWSSLELLTDTQYF TGTGCCTGGAGCTCACTGGAACTACTCACAGATACGCAGTATTTT
TRBJ2-7 . TRBV7-8 TRBD2 CASSLTSGRSYEQYF TGTGCCAGCAGTCTCACTAGCGGGAGAAGCTACGAGCAGTACTTC
TRBJ2-5 once TRBV4-3 TRBD2 CASSQAGGSAETQYF TGCGCCAGCAGCCAAGCGGGGGGGAGTGCGGAGACCCAGTACTTC
TRBJ2-5 . TRBV6-1 . CASSEYGRGETQYF TGTGCCAGCAGTGAATACGGCAGGGGAGAGACCCAGTACTTC
TRBJ1-4 . TRBV3-1/TRBV3-2 TRBD1 CASSQDRDRGRKLFF TGTGCCAGCAGCCAGGACCGGGACAGGGGGCGAAAACTGTTTTTT
TRBJ1-3 . TRBV30 . CAWSLSGNTIYF TGTGCCTGGAGTTTGTCGGGAAACACCATATATTTT
TRBJ2-1 . TRBV18 . CASSPRDSKNEQFF TGTGCCAGCTCACCTCGGGACTCCAAAAATGAGCAGTTCTTC
TRBJ1-1 . TRBV11-3 . CASSSNRDTEAFF TGTGCCAGCAGCTCCAACAGGGACACTGAAGCTTTCTTT
TRBJ1-6 . TRBV6-6 TRBD1 CASSLRTGRMYNSPLHF TGTGCCAGCAGTCTCAGGACAGGCAGAATGTATAATTCACCCCTCCACTTT